These 29 T cell receptor beta chains came from one sample sequenced in a study of cytotoxic CD8 clonotypes in ibrutinib-treated CLL. Sequencing used immunoSEQ multiplex PCR; TCRdb keeps in-frame clones, though not all of them. The sample lists approximately 92,000 clones, approximately 71% occurring once. The source was PBMCs, collected after 24 months of ibrutinib treatment. The receptors originated from a human donor with chronic lymphocytic leukemia.

The chain is built from TRBV29-1 and TRBJ2-3; no firm D call. This CDR3 is built from 16 residues. The ends were cut back, 4 bases at V and 0 bases at J, with 17 bases in the middle. Per the germline V gene, CDR1 is SQVTM and CDR2 is ANQGSEA. The CDR3 DNA sequence: TGCAGCGTTGTTTTTCGTCTTCGCAAGAGCACAGATACGCAGTATTTT. Translated: CSVVFRLRKSTDTQYF.

The CDR3 DNA sequence: TGTGCCAGCAGCCCGGGACAGTTAGGCTCCTTCTCTGGAAACACCATATATTTT. It yields the protein CASSPGQLGSFSGNTIYF. This sequence joins TRBV7-9 and TRBJ1-3; 7 bases are a match to TRBD1. The V and J ends lost 5 bases and 0 bases, in that order; junction bases with no gene match: 13. The V gene's germline CDR1 is SEHNR and CDR2 FQNEAQ (reference sequence). This CDR3 spans 18 amino acids.

This chain uses TRBV11-3 with TRBJ2-3; 9 bases map to TRBD2. This CDR3 comprises 18 residues. V gave up 3 bases and J gave up 4 bases; unmatched junction bases: 14. Germline CDR1 and CDR2: SGHNT and YENEEA. In DNA, the CDR3 is TGTGCCAGCAGCTTGGGGGTGGGTAGCGGGAGAACCGCAGATACGCAGTATTTT. It codes for CASSLGVGSGRTADTQYF.

The chain couples TRBV11-2 to TRBJ2-3; possibly TRBD1 or TRBD2 for D (6 bases each). Germline V gene data show CDR1 as SGHAT and CDR2 as FQNNGV. CDR3 size: 13 residues. V was cut by 5 bases and J by 4 bases, with 10 bases left in between. CDR3 DNA sequence: TGTGCCAGCAGCAAGGGGGGCCCAGATACGCAGTATTTT. This sequence encodes CASSKGGPDTQYF. The full variable domain, its missing parts supplied by reference TRBV11-2 and TRBJ2-3, is EAGVAQSPRYKIIEKRQSVAFWCNPISGHATLYWYQQILGQGPKLLIQFQNNGVVDDSQLPKDRFSAERLKGVDSTLKIQPAKLEDSAVYLCASSKGGPDTQYFGPGTRLTVL.

The chain is built from TRBV7-2 and TRBJ2-7, with D possibly being TRBD2 (6 bases). CDR1 and CDR2 (germline): SGHTA, FQGNSA. This CDR3 is 13 amino acids long. V lost 5 bases to trimming and J lost 6 bases, with 14 bases between them. CDR3 in amino acids: CASSRGLFLEQYF. The CDR3 nucleotides are TGTGCCAGCAGCCGGGGACTTTTCCTCGAGCAGTACTTC.

The chain joins TRBV18 to TRBJ1-4; D is unclear. In germline, CDR1 is KGHSH, CDR2 LQKENI. V shed 3 bases and J shed 0 bases, with 11 bases lying between them. The CDR3 has 16 amino acids. The CDR3 region is CASSPFFGATNEKLFF. CDR3 coding DNA: TGTGCCAGCTCACCCTTTTTTGGGGCAACTAATGAAAAACTGTTTTTT.

The V and J genes are TRBV7-2 and TRBJ2-7, with D unclear. V was pared by 2 bases and J by 5 bases, with 10 bases between. This CDR3 has 13 residues. The germline CDR1 and CDR2 sequences are SGHTA and FQGNSA. The CDR3 spells CASSLLSNHEQYF. The CDR3 DNA follows: TGTGCCAGCAGCTTACTTTCGAACCACGAGCAGTACTTC.

CDR3 protein: CASSVGGQGVSYEQYF. The CDR3 DNA is TGTGCCAGCAGCGTAGGAGGACAGGGGGTTTCCTACGAGCAGTACTTC. The chain employs TRBV9 and TRBJ2-7, with 10 bases that match TRBD1. The germline V gene encodes CDR1 SGDLS and CDR2 YYNGEE. Trimming took 0 bases from V and 1 from J; bases not matched to a gene: 4. This CDR3 has 16 amino acids.

The rearrangement links TRBV18 to TRBJ1-2; 7 nucleotides line up with TRBD1. Germline V gene lookup returns CDR1 KGHSH and CDR2 LQKENI. This CDR3 region has 13 residues. With 4 bases clipped from V and 1 base from J, the junction kept 0 bases outside the gene matches. The CDR3 bases are TGTGCCAGCTCACGGGACAGTAACTATGGCTACACCTTC. Its translation is CASSRDSNYGYTF.

The gene calls are TRBV5-6 and TRBJ2-5; D remains unclear. CDR1 SGHDT and CDR2 YYEEEE come from the germline V gene. The germline V and J ends were trimmed by 1 base and 7 bases, with 5 bases remaining between them. The CDR3 extends over 11 amino acids. CDR3 residues: CASSLSGTQYF. DNA for the CDR3: TGTGCCAGCAGCTTGTCAGGGACCCAGTACTTC.

V gene TRBV18 combines with J gene TRBJ2-7; 11 bases are shared with TRBD2. The CDR3 loop spans 17 amino acids. Germline values: CDR1 KGHSH, CDR2 LQKENI. J gave up 0 bases and V 0 bases, and 4 bases lay outside the gene matches. Written as DNA, the CDR3 is TGTGCCAGCTCACCACCCGGACTAGCGGGCGGCTCCTACGAGCAGTACTTC. Its protein product is CASSPPGLAGGSYEQYF.

The rearrangement uses TRBV25-1 and TRBJ2-1; possibly TRBD2 for D (5 bases). Germline assignment: CDR1 MGHDK and CDR2 SYGVNS. The ends were cut back, 2 bases at V and 6 bases at J, with 20 bases in the middle. The CDR3 has 17 amino acids. This CDR3 reads CASSEIESYRDVNEQFF. The CDR3 nucleotides read TGTGCCAGCAGTGAAATCGAATCATATCGGGATGTCAATGAGCAGTTCTTC.

The rearrangement joins TRBV27 to TRBJ1-2; the D gene is possibly TRBD1 (6 bases). Germline CDR1 is MNHEY and CDR2 is SMNVEV (reference sequence). The CDR3 loop spans 15 amino acids. V was trimmed by 5 bases and J by 0 bases, leaving 13 bases between them. The CDR3 sequence: CASSPRQVANYGYTF. The CDR3 DNA reads TGTGCCAGCAGTCCAAGACAGGTAGCTAACTATGGCTACACCTTC.

The sample holds a few counts of this clone. This chain uses TRBV5-6 with TRBJ2-7; the match to TRBD2 covers 7 bases. Germline V lookup: CDR1 SGHDT, CDR2 YYEEEE. This CDR3 spans 13 amino acids. V was clipped by 0 bases and J by 6 bases; unmatched bases: 3. The CDR3 sequence is CASSLVRGSEQYF. CDR3 coding DNA: TGTGCCAGCAGCTTGGTGCGGGGGAGCGAGCAGTACTTC. Variable domain in full (rest from reference TRBV5-6 and TRBJ2-7): DAGVTQSPTHLIKTRGQQVTLRCSPKSGHDTVSWYQQALGQGPQFIFQYYEEEERQRGNFPDRFSGHQFPNYSSELNVNALLLGDSALYLCASSLVRGSEQYFGPGTRLTVT.

The rearrangement joins TRBV27 to TRBJ1-2, with TRBD1 matching 9 bases. This CDR3 region has 14 residues. Germline V gene lookup returns CDR1 MNHEY and CDR2 SMNVEV (reference sequence). V gave up 3 bases and J gave up 4 bases; unmatched junction bases: 3. The CDR3 sequence: CASSFRTGAYGYTF. The CDR3 DNA follows: TGTGCCAGCAGTTTTCGGACAGGGGCCTATGGCTACACCTTC.

The chain uses TRBV5-1 and TRBJ2-5; unclear D gene. Germline V lookup: CDR1 SGHRS, CDR2 YFSETQ. The CDR3 contains 15 residues. V lost 0 bases, J lost 2 bases, and 11 bases lay in between. CDR3 residues: CASSLATGRQETQYF. The CDR3 DNA is TGCGCCAGCAGCTTGGCAACGGGCCGGCAAGAGACCCAGTACTTC.

This rearrangement joins TRBV7-9 to TRBJ1-5, with a possible D match to TRBD1 (5 bases). Deletions cut 8 bases from V and 6 bases from J, with 26 bases between. The CDR3 contains 17 residues. The germline V gene encodes CDR1 SEHNR and CDR2 FQNEAQ (reference sequence). The CDR3 DNA sequence: TGTGCCAGCCGCCCGGCCAGGGAGAGGTTGAAAGGTCAGCCCCAGCATTTT. Its translation: CASRPARERLKGQPQHF. Variable domain in full (rest from reference TRBV7-9 and TRBJ1-5): DTGVSQNPRHKITKRGQNVTFRCDPISEHNRLYWYRQTLGQGPEFLTYFQNEAQLEKSRLLSDRFSAERPKGSFSTLEIQRTEQGDSAMYLCASRPARERLKGQPQHFGDGTRLSIL.

The CDR3 DNA is TGTGCCAGCACCTACGAGGGACAGGGGAGGGGATACGAGCAGTACTTC. Residues: CASTYEGQGRGYEQYF. This chain connects TRBV7-9 to TRBJ2-7; 10 bases align to TRBD1. The length of the CDR3 is 16 residues. The junction had 13 bases not matched to a gene; V was cut back by 7 bases and J by 4 bases. The germline CDR1 and CDR2 sequences are SEHNR and FQNEAQ (reference sequence).

V is TRBV4-2 and J is TRBJ2-6, with D possibly matching TRBD1 (5 bases). The germline CDR1 and CDR2 sequences are LGHNA and YNFKEQ. V was trimmed by 0 bases and J by 4 bases, leaving 13 bases between them. The CDR3 spans 17 residues. CDR3 region: CASSQDEGALGANVLTF. Written as DNA, the CDR3 is TGTGCCAGCAGCCAAGATGAAGGGGCGCTCGGGGCCAACGTCCTGACTTTC.

The chain has TRBV5-5 and TRBJ2-7; weak D call: TRBD2 (5 bases). Germline lookup yields CDR1 SGHKS and CDR2 YYEKEE (reference sequence). The CDR3 sequence is 13 residues long. Trimming took 9 bases from V and 2 from J, leaving 15 bases between them. This CDR3 reads CATTRGQTYEQYF. The CDR3 DNA sequence: TGTGCCACCACTCGCGGGCAGACCTACGAGCAGTACTTC.

This clone has more than one count but fewer than ten. This sequence joins TRBV27 and TRBJ1-5, with a possible D match to TRBD1 (6 bases). Germline assignment: CDR1 MNHEY and CDR2 SMNVEV (reference sequence). The V end was cut by 2 bases, the J end by 2 bases, with 10 bases between. This CDR3 has 15 residues. CDR3 residues: CASSLRSGGNQPQHF. CDR3 sequence (DNA): TGTGCCAGCAGTTTAAGGTCAGGGGGCAATCAGCCCCAGCATTTT.

V and J are TRBV5-6 and TRBJ1-2; D might be TRBD1 (5 bases). The germline CDR1 and CDR2 sequences are SGHDT and YYEEEE. Trimming took 5 bases from V and 8 from J, leaving 22 bases between them. The CDR3 spans 15 residues. DNA of the CDR3: TGTGCCAGCAGGTCCCTACCACGGGGCGGTGAAGGCTACACCTTC. This gives the protein CASRSLPRGGEGYTF.

The V and J genes are TRBV10-1 and TRBJ2-1; TRBD2 matches 10 bases. Per germline, CDR1 WNHNN and CDR2 SYGVQD (reference sequence). The CDR3 length is 13 residues. V shed 1 base and J 14 bases; nucleotides not matched to a gene: 5. The CDR3 DNA sequence: TGCGCCAGCAGTGAGTTCCTAGCGGGAGAAAAGTTCTTC. This translates into CASSEFLAGEKFF.

This clone is a singleton in its sample. The chain joins TRBV11-2 to TRBJ2-7; 8 bases map to TRBD1. Germline CDR1 is SGHAT and CDR2 is FQNNGV. The CDR3 spans 16 residues. V dropped 5 bases and J dropped 9; count of bases not matched to a gene: 18. CDR3 in amino acids: CASSTRTDRDNLVQYF. In DNA form, the CDR3 reads TGTGCCAGCAGCACGCGAACGGACAGGGATAATTTGGTGCAGTACTTC.

The chain couples TRBV11-3 to TRBJ1-1; TRBD1 might be the D (5 bases). Germline V CDR1 and CDR2: SGHNT, YENEEA. CDR3 length equals 13 residues. V was shortened by 2 bases and J by 4 bases, with 8 bases between the two germline ends. In DNA, the CDR3 is TGTGCCAGCAGCTTATACGGGGGCACTGAAGCTTTCTTT. This encodes CASSLYGGTEAFF.

The rearrangement joins TRBV4-1 to TRBJ2-7, with TRBD2 matching over 7 bases. V dropped 2 bases and J dropped 2; count of bases not matched to a gene: 9. The germline V gene encodes CDR1 MGHRA and CDR2 YSYEKL. CDR3 length equals 16 residues. This CDR3 is CASSQMRTSKTYEQYF. CDR3 nucleotide sequence: TGCGCCAGCAGCCAAATGAGGACTAGTAAGACCTACGAGCAGTACTTC.

The chain joins TRBV7-9 to TRBJ2-7; possibly TRBD1 for D (5 bases). This CDR3 contains 15 residues. Germline loops: CDR1 SEHNR, CDR2 FQNEAQ (reference sequence). V lost 2 bases and J 5 bases, leaving 16 bases between the germline ends. CDR3 loop: CASSLIDRFPHEQYF. CDR3 in DNA: TGTGCCAGCAGCTTAATTGACAGATTCCCCCACGAGCAGTACTTC.

The chain combines TRBV30 with TRBJ1-3; no definite D call. V shed 2 bases and J shed 4 bases, with 15 bases lying between them. The length of the CDR3 is 15 residues. The germline CDR1 and CDR2 sequences are GTSNPN and SVGIG (reference sequence). DNA of the CDR3: TGTGCCTGGAGTCTCTGGCAGTCGTTCGGAAACACCATATATTTT. It encodes CAWSLWQSFGNTIYF.

The CDR3 protein is CASSLALRGNVGYTF. In nucleotides, the CDR3 is TGTGCCAGCAGCTTAGCTTTGAGGGGGAACGTTGGCTACACCTTC. The chain couples TRBV7-9 to TRBJ1-2, with a tentative D call TRBD1 (6 bases). CDR3 length equals 15 residues. The germline V and J ends were trimmed by 0 bases and 7 bases, with 15 bases remaining between them. Germline V CDR1 and CDR2: SEHNR, FQNEAQ (reference sequence). Based on the CDR3 plus reference TRBV7-9 and TRBJ1-2, the full variable domain is DTGVSQNPRHKITKRGQNVTFRCDPISEHNRLYWYRQTLGQGPEFLTYFQNEAQLEKSRLLSDRFSAERPKGSFSTLEIQRTEQGDSAMYLCASSLALRGNVGYTFGSGTRLTVV.